This T cell receptor beta chain was sequenced during a study of control samples from healthy donors and cancer patients. The assay was immunoSEQ multiplex PCR, and TCRdb's table has in-frame clones only and misses some. The data contain approximately 100,000 clones, about 89% of them seen just once; the ten biggest clones take up more than 7%. The V gene's germline CDR1 is LGHNA and CDR2 YSLEER. The CDR3 covers 15 residues. After removal of 1 base from V and 0 bases from J, the junction contained 0 bases not matched to a gene. Sequenced sample: blood. This TCR was sampled from a man aged 25 to 40 in good health. This chain links TRBV4-3 with TRBJ2-7; 10 positions match TRBD2. The CDR3 here is CASSQGLAGSYEQYF. The DNA of the CDR3 is TGCGCCAGCAGCCAAGGACTAGCGGGCTCCTACGAGCAGTACTTC.